This TCR beta chain was profiled in a study of OX40 agonist ivuxolimab in advanced cancers. The CDR3 is 14 residues long. The V gene end was trimmed by 3 bases and the J gene end by 5 bases; junction bases not matched to a gene: 8. The germline V gene has CDR1 SGDLS and CDR2 YYNGEE. Sequenced by immunoSEQ multiplex PCR; TCRdb stores in-frame clones only, minus some. The sample holds about 59,000 clones, approximately 84% seen once. The J gene is TRBJ2-7, the V gene TRBV9; 7 positions match TRBD1. The clonotype was recovered from an adult with an advanced solid tumor such as melanoma, head and neck, liver or kidney cancer. The material sequenced was CD4+ or CD8+ T cells sorted from blood, taken in a trial of the OX40 agonist ivuxolimab. The CDR3 reads CASSGPHRGDEQYF. DNA of the CDR3: TGTGCCAGCAGCGGCCCACACAGGGGTGACGAGCAGTACTTC.